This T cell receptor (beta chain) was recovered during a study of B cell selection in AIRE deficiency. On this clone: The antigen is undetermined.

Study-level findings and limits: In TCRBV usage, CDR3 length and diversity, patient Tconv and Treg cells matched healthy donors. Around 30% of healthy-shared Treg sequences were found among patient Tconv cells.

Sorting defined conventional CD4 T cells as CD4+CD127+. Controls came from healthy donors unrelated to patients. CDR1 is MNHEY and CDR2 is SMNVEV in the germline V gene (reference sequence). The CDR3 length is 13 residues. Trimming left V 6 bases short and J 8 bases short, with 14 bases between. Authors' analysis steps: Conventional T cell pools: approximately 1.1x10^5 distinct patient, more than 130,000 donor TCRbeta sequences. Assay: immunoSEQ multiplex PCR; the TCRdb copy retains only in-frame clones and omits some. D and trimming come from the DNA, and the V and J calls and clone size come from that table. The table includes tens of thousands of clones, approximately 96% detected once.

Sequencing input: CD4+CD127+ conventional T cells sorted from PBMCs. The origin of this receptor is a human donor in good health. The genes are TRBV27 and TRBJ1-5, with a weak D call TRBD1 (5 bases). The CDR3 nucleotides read TGTGCCAGCAGGATAAAGACAGATGAGCCCCAGCATTTT. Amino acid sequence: CASRIKTDEPQHF.